The sequence of this T cell receptor (beta chain) was determined in a study of shared clonotypes between healthy human individuals (dated by TCRdb to the early 2020s). Concerning the study at large: A couple of women and a few men aged 18 to 49 years were included in the cohort. Per donor, three plates each were used for CD4 naive and CD4 memory, two for CD8 naive, and one for CD8 memory. To estimate repertoire size and how much clonotypes are shared between individuals, the study performed deep sequencing of blood TCR repertoires from a few healthy adults. To increase sequencing depth and limit assay-specific biases, different laboratories used diverse techniques to prepare libraries and sequence TCR repertoires. Per donor, leukapheresis produced somewhere between about 0.8 and 9 billion PBMCs.

As to this clone: No cognate antigen has been identified for it. Nothing much larger sits one base from this clone, and base qualities are not available.

V loses 1 base of germline sequence and J loses 1 base, and the interval between the two ends is 11 bases. CDR1 is given as LGHNA and CDR2 as YSLEER, both from the germline V gene. The CDR3 contains 15 residues, cysteine and phenylalanine counted. The retained sequence is limited to the CDR3, 45 bases, with the frame set at the first base. TCR CDR3 regions were amplified from genomic DNA by multiplex PCR using the deep immunoSEQ assay. Extracted genomic DNA from each cell subset was spread evenly across all wells of several immunoSEQ 96-well plates, with each plate serving as a replicate. For sorted subsets, roughly 200 ng genomic DNA, equal to 25,000 to 35,000 T cell genomes, was loaded into each replicate PCR. Purified libraries were quantified with a Qubit 3.0 fluorometer, sized on a Bioanalyzer 2100, and re-quantified with the KAPA Library Quantification kit. Each immunoSEQ 96-well plate was sequenced on its own single-read 150-cycle Illumina NextSeq 550 flow cell. Concerning the study's data processing: Because the immunoSEQ output held only junctional sequences and lacked quality scores, the filtering could not match the filtering applied to full-length reads. Sequences were annotated with PyIR, a Python wrapper for IgBLAST v1.9, and V/J genes and CDR3 were assigned using IMGT germline references. Reads with weak V/J assignments (E-value above 1e-6), missing CDR3, stop codons, out-of-frame junctions, or ambiguous translated residues were removed. V3J clonotypes were defined as sequences sharing the same inferred V gene, J gene, and CDR3 amino acid sequence. To compute the percentage overlap between repertoires, the number of shared unique clonotypes was divided by the size of the smaller repertoire. Richness of each repertoire was evaluated using RTK rarefaction, the Chao1 estimator, and Recon v2.1 estimates of unobserved clonotypes. For all TCRbeta clonotypes obtained by the gDNA method from a few donors, generation probabilities were computed with OLGA. TCRdb took this table from immuneACCESS and kept in-frame rearrangements with V and J called. Such tables lack part of the clones; where checked against another copy, unresolved V genes explain under half of the gap, and the rest is unexplained. V and J calls plus clone size are reproduced from that table; the DNA served to infer D and trimming. This sample is represented by about 95,000 clones; about two thirds of them were singletons. The top ten clones comprise around 41% of the sample.

The donors were healthy, HIV-negative adults who had no recently reported acute infections or vaccinations. Only Caucasian adults living in Nashville, Tennessee, USA were represented among the donors. CD8 memory samples combined magnetically selected CD45RO+ cells with CCR7-negative CD45RA+ effector memory (TemRA) cells. After blood collection by leukapheresis, PBMCs were isolated using Ficoll-Histopaque density gradient centrifugation and then cryopreserved in the vapor phase of liquid nitrogen. Analytical flow cytometry was used to check the purity and quantity of each magnetically sorted T cell population. From each sorted fraction, genomic DNA was isolated and quantified by UV absorbance on a Nanodrop 2000c. The investigation overall reported the following: Only blood was sampled, and tissue TCR repertoires likely differ from those in blood. Rarefaction of sorted-subset datasets indicated incomplete sequencing despite the large sequencing depth. Based on pairwise subsampling, the degree of clonotype sharing among donors was expected to be affected by sequencing depth. Compared with non-shared clonotypes, the clonotypes found in all four sorted-subset donors had higher generation probabilities. About 5% of naive CD4, 3.5% of naive CD8, around 2.3% of memory CD4, and approximately 0.4% of memory CD8 clonotypes were shared across several donors. Larger estimated clonotype richness was generally found for naive subsets than for memory subsets. Because the study included a small number of donors, the genetic and exposure-history diversity represented was limited.

The sequenced material came from memory CD8+ T cells sorted from blood. The sample's cell subset or site label is to be understood as: CD45RO+ cells pooled with CCR7-negative TemRA cells. The receptor comes from a man under 40 in good health. In this chain, TRBV4-3 is recombined with TRBJ2-7; no D gene call is confident. CDR3 protein: CASSQVWSASYEQYF. In nucleotide form, the sequence is TGCGCCAGCAGCCAAGTGTGGAGTGCGTCCTACGAGCAGTACTTC.